A single sample gave rise to the 10 T cell receptor beta chains below, sequenced in a study of blood T cell repertoires in COVID-19. Assay used: immunoSEQ multiplex PCR; TCRdb lists only in-frame clones, some missing. This table has roughly 35,000 clones, roughly three quarters appearing once. Sequencing was carried out using peripheral blood. The source is a man of 80 years or more with acute or convalescent COVID-19.

The rearrangement links TRBV4-2 to TRBJ2-4, with 7 bases matching TRBD2. The germline gives CDR1 LGHNA, CDR2 YNFKEQ. This CDR3 comprises 18 residues. V was pared by 1 base and J by 0 bases, with 9 bases of the junction left unmatched. CDR3 residues: CASSQAGGGGEAKNIQYF. The CDR3 DNA is TGTGCCAGCAGCCAAGCAGGTGGGGGAGGGGAAGCCAAAAACATTCAGTACTTC.

This chain uses TRBV3-1 (or the pseudogene TRBV3-2) with TRBJ2-1, with 9 bases matching TRBD2. Germline trimming cut 9 bases from V and 7 bases from J; bases unmatched to any gene: 7. The CDR3 runs to 13 residues. Germline lookup yields CDR1 LGHDT and CDR2 YNNKEL (reference sequence). CDR3 nucleotides: TGTGCCAGTAGCGGGAGCCCCCATAATGAGCAGTTCTTC. Translating gives CASSGSPHNEQFF.

This chain joins TRBV2 and TRBJ2-3; the D gene is possibly TRBD2 (6 bases). V was cut by 6 bases and J by 0 bases, with 13 bases left in between. The CDR3 is made up of 15 amino acids. CDR1 is SNHLY, CDR2 FYNNEI, per germline. CDR3 sequence reads: CASRPSGLSTDTQYF. The CDR3 DNA reads as TGTGCCAGCAGACCCAGCGGGCTTAGCACAGATACGCAGTATTTT.

The chain joins TRBV11-2 to TRBJ2-7; unclear D gene. Germline CDR1 reads SGHAT; CDR2 reads FQNNGV. Trimming took 0 bases from V and 1 from J, leaving 10 bases between them. CDR3 length equals 15 residues. The CDR3 region is CASSLEPLTSYEQYF. In DNA form, the CDR3 reads TGTGCCAGCAGCTTAGAGCCTCTAACTTCCTACGAGCAGTACTTC.

V is TRBV14 and J is TRBJ2-3; D perhaps matches TRBD2 (5 bases). The germline V gene has CDR1 SGHDN and CDR2 FVKESK. V was shortened by 4 bases and J by 2 bases, with 10 bases between the two germline ends. CDR3 length equals 14 residues. The chain's CDR3 is CASSLQRHTDTQYF. The CDR3 nucleotides are TGTGCCAGCAGCCTCCAGCGGCACACAGATACGCAGTATTTT.

This rearrangement joins TRBV25-1 to TRBJ2-7; no firm D call. This CDR3 region has 15 residues. CDR1 and CDR2 from the germline V gene are MGHDK and SYGVNS. V lost 2 bases and J lost 8, with 19 bases in between. CDR3: CASSEVNRVPQKQYF. Here the CDR3 DNA reads TGTGCCAGCAGTGAAGTAAATCGGGTCCCACAAAAGCAGTACTTC.

The chain has TRBV10-2 and TRBJ2-2; 10 bases line up with TRBD2. The CDR3 covers 15 residues. The germline V gene has CDR1 WSHSY and CDR2 SAAADI. With V trimmed by 3 bases and J by 6 bases, 4 bases remained unmatched. CDR3 sequence (DNA): TGCGCCAGCAGTGACGTAGCGGGGGGATCCGGGGAGCTGTTTTTT. It codes for CASSDVAGGSGELFF.

This chain uses TRBV11-2 with TRBJ2-1; D is perhaps TRBD1 (6 bases). The CDR3 has 15 residues. CDR1 is SGHAT, CDR2 FQNNGV, per germline. Trimming shortened V by 1 base and J by 2 bases, and 9 bases separated the two germline ends. CDR3 DNA: TGTGCCAGCAGCTTAGGAGGGGGACCCTACAATGAGCAGTTCTTC. This encodes CASSLGGGPYNEQFF.

The chain joins TRBV27 to TRBJ2-3, with 11 bases that match TRBD1. The CDR3 length is 18 residues. Trimming removed 5 bases from V and 4 bases from J; junction bases left unmatched: 14. Germline loops: CDR1 MNHEY, CDR2 SMNVEV (reference sequence). The CDR3 loop reads CASSPRNSDRGRADTQYF. The CDR3 DNA follows: TGTGCCAGCAGTCCCAGGAACTCGGACAGGGGGCGAGCAGATACGCAGTATTTT.

The chain uses TRBV4-1 and TRBJ2-3, with TRBD2 matching 15 bases. Looked up from germline, CDR1 is MGHRA and CDR2 is YSYEKL. The CDR3 is 18 amino acids. Losses at the gene ends were 3 bases for V and 1 base for J; bases not matched to a gene: 5. The CDR3 DNA reads TGCGCCAGCAGCCATGTCGGACTAGCGGGGGGGGGCACAGATACGCAGTATTTT. It is translated as CASSHVGLAGGGTDTQYF.